A single sample is the source of the 10 T cell receptor beta chains below, sequenced in a study of cytomegalovirus exposure and HLA in healthy donors. This PCR relied on a set of 60 Vbeta primers and 13 Jbeta primers. Only in-frame clones appear in the TCRdb table, and some are missing; sequencing was by immunoSEQ multiplex PCR. The table includes 100,000 to 150,000 clones, around 78% detected once. The specimen was PBMCs. Receptor source: a man aged 40-55 years in good health and CMV-seronegative.

The J gene is TRBJ1-4, the V gene TRBV10-3; 11 nucleotides match TRBD1. Germline CDR1 reads ENHRY; CDR2 reads SYGVKD. This CDR3 is 15 amino acids long. J gave up 7 bases and V 5 bases, and 6 bases lay outside the gene matches. This CDR3 reads CAISMDRGLGEKLFF. CDR3 in DNA: TGTGCCATCAGTATGGACAGGGGGCTCGGTGAAAAACTGTTTTTT.

The sample holds one count of this clone. The chain employs TRBV9 and TRBJ2-7; 10 bases are a match to TRBD1. Losses at the gene ends were 1 base for V and 5 bases for J; bases not matched to a gene: 6. This CDR3 is built from 15 residues. The germline V gene encodes CDR1 SGDLS and CDR2 YYNGEE. As DNA, the CDR3 is TGTGCCAGCAGCGTAAGGGACAGGGGTGACCACGAGCAGTACTTC. Amino acids: CASSVRDRGDHEQYF.

This clone appeared once. J is TRBJ1-1 and V is TRBV19; unclear D gene. In germline, CDR1 is LNHDA, CDR2 SQIVND (reference sequence). V lost 5 bases and J 0 bases, leaving 16 bases between the germline ends. The CDR3 contains 16 residues. The CDR3 nucleotides are TGTGCCAGTAGTCACACATGGAGTAGAATGAACACTGAAGCTTTCTTT. Encoded protein: CASSHTWSRMNTEAFF.

The table lists this clone with a few counts. V gene TRBV6-4 combines with J gene TRBJ2-2; 7 positions agree with TRBD1. Per the germline V gene, CDR1 is MRHNA and CDR2 is SNTAGT. The CDR3 consists of 14 residues. V shed 6 bases and J 4 bases; nucleotides not matched to a gene: 5. CDR3 DNA: TGTGCCAGCAGCATGACAGGGACCACCGGGGAGCTGTTTTTT. It specifies CASSMTGTTGELFF.

The sample holds one count of this clone. This chain connects TRBV4-2 to TRBJ2-3, with 8 bases aligning to TRBD1. The germline gives CDR1 LGHNA, CDR2 YNFKEQ. The junction had 6 bases not matched to a gene; V was cut back by 5 bases and J by 2 bases. The CDR3 is made up of 15 amino acids. The DNA of the CDR3 is TGTGCCAGCAGCTACGGACAGGGCCCCACAGATACGCAGTATTTT. Amino acid sequence: CASSYGQGPTDTQYF.

The chain carries TRBV5-4 and TRBJ2-2; 13 bases fit TRBD2. Germline V gives CDR1 SGHNT, CDR2 YYREEE (reference sequence). V lost 4 bases, J lost 5 bases, and 5 bases stayed unmatched. The CDR3 is made up of 16 amino acids. CDR3 bases: TGTGCCAGCAGCACGGGGACTAGCGGGGTTACCGGGGAGCTGTTTTTT. Its protein is CASSTGTSGVTGELFF.

This clone is a singleton in its sample. V and J are TRBV5-1 and TRBJ2-1; a weak D match, TRBD2 (7 bases). CDR1 SGHRS and CDR2 YFSETQ come from the germline V gene. The CDR3 sequence is 14 residues long. The V and J ends lost 3 bases and 9 bases respectively, with 16 bases between them. CDR3 amino acids: CASSYRESGGEQFF. CDR3 bases: TGCGCCAGCAGCTACAGGGAGTCGGGGGGTGAGCAGTTCTTC.

This chain connects TRBV6-5 to TRBJ1-2; 9 bases agree with TRBD1. CDR1 and CDR2 (germline): MNHEY, SVGAGI. CDR3 length: 14 residues. The trim removed 2 bases at V and 6 bases at J, leaving 4 bases unmatched. The CDR3 region has the DNA TGTGCCAGCAGTTACGGACAGGGGATAGATGGCTACACCTTC. Its protein is CASSYGQGIDGYTF.

The rearrangement joins TRBV11-2 to TRBJ2-7; 7 nucleotides match TRBD1. Germline CDR1 reads SGHAT; CDR2 reads FQNNGV. Losses at the gene ends were 5 bases for V and 2 bases for J; bases not matched to a gene: 9. This CDR3 comprises 15 residues. The CDR3 here is CASSPPTGRTYEQYF. DNA of the CDR3: TGTGCCAGCAGCCCCCCGACAGGGCGAACCTACGAGCAGTACTTC.

DNA for the CDR3: TGTGCCACCAGCGACGGGACAGCCTACGAGCAGTACTTC. Protein sequence: CATSDGTAYEQYF. The J gene is TRBJ2-7, the V gene TRBV15, with 7 bases fitting TRBD1. CDR1 is LNHNV and CDR2 is YYDKDF in the germline V gene (reference sequence). CDR3 length: 13 amino acids. V lost 5 bases and J lost 2; bases outside the gene matches: 3. The variable domain in full, with the rest retrieved from reference TRBV15 and TRBJ2-7, is DAMVIQNPRYQVTQFGKPVTLSCSQTLNHNVMYWYQQKSSQAPKLLFHYYDKDFNNEADTPDNFQSRRPNTSFCFLDIRSPGLGDTAMYLCATSDGTAYEQYFGPGTRLTVT.